In this sample, the clone carrying this T cell receptor beta chain turned up once. CDR1 and CDR2 (germline): SQVTM, ANQGSEA. V was trimmed by 5 bases and J by 6 bases, leaving 16 bases between them. The CDR3 totals 14 residues. The assay used was immunoSEQ (version v3.0), run at survey level. Sequencing was intended to reach about 35,000-55,000 T-cell genomes per sample. The repertoire was sequenced with immunoSEQ multiplex PCR; TCRdb's copy has only in-frame clones and lacks some. This table has approximately 35,000 clones, approximately 95% appearing once. The entry originates in a study of long-term antiretroviral therapy in people with HIV.

This receptor was identified in a woman between 50 and 59 years old with HIV. This chain joins TRBV29-1 and TRBJ1-4; D gene uncertain. The sample in question was unsorted PBMCs, obtained around 5.5 years after starting antiretroviral therapy. CDR3 in amino acids: CSVPEGERDEKLFF. The CDR3 DNA is TGCAGCGTTCCCGAGGGAGAAAGGGATGAAAAACTGTTTTTT.